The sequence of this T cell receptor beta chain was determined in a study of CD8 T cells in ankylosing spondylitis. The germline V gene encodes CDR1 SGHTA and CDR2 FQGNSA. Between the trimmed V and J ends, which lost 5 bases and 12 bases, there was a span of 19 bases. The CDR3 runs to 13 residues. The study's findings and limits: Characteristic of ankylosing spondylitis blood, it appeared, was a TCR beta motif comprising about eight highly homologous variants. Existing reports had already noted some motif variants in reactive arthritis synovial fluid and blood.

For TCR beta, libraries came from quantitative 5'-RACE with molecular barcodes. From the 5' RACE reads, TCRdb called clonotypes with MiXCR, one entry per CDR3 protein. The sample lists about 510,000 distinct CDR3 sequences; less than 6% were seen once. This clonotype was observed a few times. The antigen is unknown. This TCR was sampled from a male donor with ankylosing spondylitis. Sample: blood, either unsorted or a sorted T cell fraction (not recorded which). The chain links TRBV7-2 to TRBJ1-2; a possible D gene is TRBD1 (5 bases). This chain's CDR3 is CASSPSSGTHNTF. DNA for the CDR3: TGTGCCAGCAGCCCAAGCTCCGGGACTCATAACACCTTC. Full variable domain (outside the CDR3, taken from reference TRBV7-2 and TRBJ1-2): GAGVSQSPSNKVTEKGKDVELRCDPISGHTALYWYRQSLGQGLEFLIYFQGNSAPDKSGLPSDRFSAERTGGSVSTLTIQRTQQEDSAVYLCASSPSSGTHNTFGSGTRLTVV.